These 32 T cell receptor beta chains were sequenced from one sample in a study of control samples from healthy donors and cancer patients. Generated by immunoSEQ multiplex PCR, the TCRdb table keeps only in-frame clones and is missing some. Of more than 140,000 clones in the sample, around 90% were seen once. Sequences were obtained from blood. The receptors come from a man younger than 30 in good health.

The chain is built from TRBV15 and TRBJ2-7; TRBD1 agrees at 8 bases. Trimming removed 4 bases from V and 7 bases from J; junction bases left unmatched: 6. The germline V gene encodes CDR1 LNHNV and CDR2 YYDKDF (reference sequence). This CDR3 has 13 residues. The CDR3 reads CATSTTGQGEQYF. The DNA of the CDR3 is TGTGCCACCAGCACAACAGGACAGGGAGAGCAGTACTTC.

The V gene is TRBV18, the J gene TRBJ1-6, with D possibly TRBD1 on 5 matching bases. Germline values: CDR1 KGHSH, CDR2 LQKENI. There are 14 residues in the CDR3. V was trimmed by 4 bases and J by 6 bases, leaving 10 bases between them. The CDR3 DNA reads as TGTGCCAGCTCACGGGACCCCGCTAATTCACCCCTCCACTTT. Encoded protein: CASSRDPANSPLHF.

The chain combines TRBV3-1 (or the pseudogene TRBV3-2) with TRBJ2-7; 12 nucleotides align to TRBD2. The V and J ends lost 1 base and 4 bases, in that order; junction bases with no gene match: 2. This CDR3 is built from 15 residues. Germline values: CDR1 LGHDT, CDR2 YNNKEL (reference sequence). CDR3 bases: TGTGCCAGCAGCCAAGGACTAGCGGGGGTTTACGAGCAGTACTTC. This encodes CASSQGLAGVYEQYF.

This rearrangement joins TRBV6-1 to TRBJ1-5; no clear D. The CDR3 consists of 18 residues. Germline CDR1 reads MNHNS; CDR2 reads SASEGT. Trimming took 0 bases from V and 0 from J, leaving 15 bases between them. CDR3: CASSEARRPLDSNQPQHF. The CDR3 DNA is TGTGCCAGCAGTGAAGCTCGACGGCCCCTTGATAGCAATCAGCCCCAGCATTTT.

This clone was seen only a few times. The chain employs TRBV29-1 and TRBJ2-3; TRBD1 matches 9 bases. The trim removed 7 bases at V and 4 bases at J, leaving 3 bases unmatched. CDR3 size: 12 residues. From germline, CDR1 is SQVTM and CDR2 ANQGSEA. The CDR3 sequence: CSADRGSDTQYF. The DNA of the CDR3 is TGCAGCGCGGACAGGGGTTCAGATACGCAGTATTTT.

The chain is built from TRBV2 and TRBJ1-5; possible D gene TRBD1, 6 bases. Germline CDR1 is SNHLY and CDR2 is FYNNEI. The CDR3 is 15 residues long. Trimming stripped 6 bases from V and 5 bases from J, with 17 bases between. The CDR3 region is CASREQGITDQPQHF. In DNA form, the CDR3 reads TGTGCCAGCAGAGAGCAGGGGATTACCGATCAGCCCCAGCATTTT.

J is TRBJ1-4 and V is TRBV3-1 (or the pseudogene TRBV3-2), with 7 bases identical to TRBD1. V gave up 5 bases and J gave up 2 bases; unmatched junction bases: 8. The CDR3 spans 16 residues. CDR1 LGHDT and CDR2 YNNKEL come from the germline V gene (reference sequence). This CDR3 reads CASSETGRTTNEKLFF. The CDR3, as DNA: TGTGCCAGCAGCGAGACAGGGAGGACGACTAATGAAAAACTGTTTTTT.

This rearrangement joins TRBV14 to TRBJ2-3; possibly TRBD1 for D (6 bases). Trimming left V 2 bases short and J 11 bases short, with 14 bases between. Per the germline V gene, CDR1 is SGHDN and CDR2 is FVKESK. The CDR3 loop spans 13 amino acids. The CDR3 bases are TGTGCCAGCAGCCAAAACGTGAGGACAGAGCAGTATTTT. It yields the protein CASSQNVRTEQYF. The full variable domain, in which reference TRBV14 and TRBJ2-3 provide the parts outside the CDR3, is EAGVTQFPSHSVIEKGQTVTLRCDPISGHDNLYWYRRVMGKEIKFLLHFVKESKQDESGMPNNRFLAERTGGTYSTLKVQPAELEDSGVYFCASSQNVRTEQYFGPGTRLTVL.

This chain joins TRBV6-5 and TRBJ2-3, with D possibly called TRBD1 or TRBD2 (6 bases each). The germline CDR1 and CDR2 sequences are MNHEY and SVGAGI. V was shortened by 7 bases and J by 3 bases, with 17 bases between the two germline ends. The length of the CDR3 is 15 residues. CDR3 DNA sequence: TGTGCCAGCATCGGGTGGGGGGCATTAACAGATACGCAGTATTTT. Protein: CASIGWGALTDTQYF.

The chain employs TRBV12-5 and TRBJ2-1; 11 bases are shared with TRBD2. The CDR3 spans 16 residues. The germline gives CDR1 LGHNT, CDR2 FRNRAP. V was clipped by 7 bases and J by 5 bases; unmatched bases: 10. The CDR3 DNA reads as TGTGCTAGTGCCGTCCCGCTAGCGGGGGGAAACAATGAGCAGTTCTTC. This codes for CASAVPLAGGNNEQFF.

CDR3 loop: CASSPGGNTEAFF. CDR3 sequence (DNA): TGCGCCAGCAGCCCGGGAGGGAACACTGAAGCTTTCTTT. The J gene is TRBJ1-1, the V gene TRBV5-1; D not certain. Per the germline V gene, CDR1 is SGHRS and CDR2 is YFSETQ. Deletions cut 4 bases from V and 1 base from J, with 8 bases between. This CDR3 is built from 13 residues.

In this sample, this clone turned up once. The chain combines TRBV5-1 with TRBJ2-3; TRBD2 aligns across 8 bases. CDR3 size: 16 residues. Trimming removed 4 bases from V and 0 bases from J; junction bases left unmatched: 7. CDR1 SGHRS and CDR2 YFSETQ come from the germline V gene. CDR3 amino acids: CASSHREGSSTDTQYF. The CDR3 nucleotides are TGCGCCAGCAGCCACCGGGAGGGAAGTAGCACAGATACGCAGTATTTT.

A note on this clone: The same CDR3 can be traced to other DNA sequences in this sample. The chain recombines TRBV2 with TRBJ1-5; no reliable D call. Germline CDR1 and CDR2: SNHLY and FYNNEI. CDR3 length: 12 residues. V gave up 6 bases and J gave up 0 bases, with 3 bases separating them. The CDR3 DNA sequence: TGTGCCAGCAGGGATAGCAATCAGCCCCAGCATTTT. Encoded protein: CASRDSNQPQHF.

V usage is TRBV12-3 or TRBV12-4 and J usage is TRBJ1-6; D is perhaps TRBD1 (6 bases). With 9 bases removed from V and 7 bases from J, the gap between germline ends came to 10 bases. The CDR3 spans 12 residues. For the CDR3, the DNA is TGTGCCAGAGGGGGGGGGAATTCACCCCTCCACTTT. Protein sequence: CARGGGNSPLHF.

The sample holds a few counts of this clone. CDR3 amino acids: CASSPEGGFQPQHF. For the CDR3, the DNA is TGCGCCAGCAGCCCGGAGGGGGGATTTCAGCCCCAGCATTTT. V and J are TRBV4-1 and TRBJ1-5, with a weak D call TRBD1 (6 bases). This CDR3 contains 14 residues. Looked up from germline, CDR1 is MGHRA and CDR2 is YSYEKL. The ends were cut back, 4 bases at V and 6 bases at J, with 13 bases in the middle.

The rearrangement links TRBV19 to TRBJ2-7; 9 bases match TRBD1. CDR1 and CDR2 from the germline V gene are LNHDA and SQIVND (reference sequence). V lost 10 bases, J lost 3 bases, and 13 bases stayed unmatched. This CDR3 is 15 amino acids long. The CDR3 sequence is CATSPLDRGNYEQYF. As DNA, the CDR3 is TGTGCCACCTCGCCCTTGGACAGGGGCAACTACGAGCAGTACTTC.

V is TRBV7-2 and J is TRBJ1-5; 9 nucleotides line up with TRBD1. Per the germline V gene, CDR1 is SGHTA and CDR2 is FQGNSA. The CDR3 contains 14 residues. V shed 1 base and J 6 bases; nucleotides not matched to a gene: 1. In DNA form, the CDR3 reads TGTGCCAGCAGCTTAGAACAGGGGGCTCAGCCCCAGCATTTT. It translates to CASSLEQGAQPQHF.

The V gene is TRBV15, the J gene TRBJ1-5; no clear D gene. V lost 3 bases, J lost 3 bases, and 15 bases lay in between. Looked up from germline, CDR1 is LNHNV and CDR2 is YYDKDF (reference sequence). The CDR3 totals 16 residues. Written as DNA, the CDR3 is TGTGCCACCAGCAGGGGGAGGGCTTTTGACAATCAGCCCCAGCATTTT. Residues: CATSRGRAFDNQPQHF.

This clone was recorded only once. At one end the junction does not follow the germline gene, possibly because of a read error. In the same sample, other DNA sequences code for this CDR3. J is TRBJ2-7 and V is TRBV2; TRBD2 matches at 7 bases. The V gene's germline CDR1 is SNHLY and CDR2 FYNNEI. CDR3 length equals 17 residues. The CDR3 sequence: CASSEALRDGGGYEQYF. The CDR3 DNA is TGCGCCAGCAGTGAAGCGCTTCGTGATGGGGGGGGATACGAGCAGTACTTC.

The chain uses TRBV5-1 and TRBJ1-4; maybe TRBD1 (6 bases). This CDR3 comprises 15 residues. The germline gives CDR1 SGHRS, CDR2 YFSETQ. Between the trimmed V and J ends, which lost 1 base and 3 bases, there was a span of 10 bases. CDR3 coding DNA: TGCGCCAGCAGCTTGAGGGGGGGACCTAATGAAAAACTGTTTTTT. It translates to CASSLRGGPNEKLFF. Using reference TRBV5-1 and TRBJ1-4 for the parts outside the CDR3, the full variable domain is KAGVTQTPRYLIKTRGQQVTLSCSPISGHRSVSWYQQTPGQGLQFLFEYFSETQRNKGNFPGRFSGRQFSNSRSEMNVSTLELGDSALYLCASSLRGGPNEKLFFGSGTQLSVL.

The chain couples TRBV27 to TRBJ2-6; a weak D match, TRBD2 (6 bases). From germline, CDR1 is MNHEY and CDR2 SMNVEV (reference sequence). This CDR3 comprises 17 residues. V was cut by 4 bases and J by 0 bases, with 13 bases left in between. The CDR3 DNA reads TGTGCCAGCAGTTCACCCCAGGGAGGCTCTGGGGCCAACGTCCTGACTTTC. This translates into CASSSPQGGSGANVLTF. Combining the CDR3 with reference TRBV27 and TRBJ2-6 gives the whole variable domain EAQVTQNPRYLITVTGKKLTVTCSQNMNHEYMSWYRQDPGLGLRQIYYSMNVEVTDKGDVPEGYKVSRKEKRNFPLILESPSPNQTSLYFCASSSPQGGSGANVLTFGAGSRLTVL.

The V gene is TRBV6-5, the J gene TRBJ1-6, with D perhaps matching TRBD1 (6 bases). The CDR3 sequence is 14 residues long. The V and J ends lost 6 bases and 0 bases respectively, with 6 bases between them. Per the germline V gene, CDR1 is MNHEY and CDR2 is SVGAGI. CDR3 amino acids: CASRGGSYNSPLHF. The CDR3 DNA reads TGTGCCAGCAGAGGGGGCTCCTATAATTCACCCCTCCACTTT.

The CDR3 is CASSLTSGVFYEQYF. In nucleotides, the CDR3 is TGCGCCAGCAGCTTGACTAGCGGGGTTTTTTACGAGCAGTACTTC. The chain links TRBV5-1 to TRBJ2-7, with TRBD2 matching over 10 bases. CDR3 size: 15 residues. In germline, CDR1 is SGHRS, CDR2 YFSETQ. The ends lost 1 base at V and 4 bases at J; junction bases unmatched: 5.

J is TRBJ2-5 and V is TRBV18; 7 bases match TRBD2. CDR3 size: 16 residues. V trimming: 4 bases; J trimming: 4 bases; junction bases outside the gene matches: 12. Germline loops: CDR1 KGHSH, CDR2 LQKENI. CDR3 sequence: CASSLELARPSETQYF. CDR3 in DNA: TGTGCCAGCTCACTGGAACTAGCGAGGCCTTCAGAGACCCAGTACTTC.

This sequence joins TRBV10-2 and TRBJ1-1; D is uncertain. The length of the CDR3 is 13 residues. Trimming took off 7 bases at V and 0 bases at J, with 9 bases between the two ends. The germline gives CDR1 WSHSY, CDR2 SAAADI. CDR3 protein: CASIGRLNTEAFF. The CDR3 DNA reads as TGCGCCAGCATTGGCAGGTTGAACACTGAAGCTTTCTTT.

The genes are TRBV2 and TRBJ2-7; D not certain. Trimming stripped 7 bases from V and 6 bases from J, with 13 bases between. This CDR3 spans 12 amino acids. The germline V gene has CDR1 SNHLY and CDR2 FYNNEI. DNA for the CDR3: TGTGCCAGCAATCAAGGGCGTCTCGAGCAGTACTTC. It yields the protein CASNQGRLEQYF.

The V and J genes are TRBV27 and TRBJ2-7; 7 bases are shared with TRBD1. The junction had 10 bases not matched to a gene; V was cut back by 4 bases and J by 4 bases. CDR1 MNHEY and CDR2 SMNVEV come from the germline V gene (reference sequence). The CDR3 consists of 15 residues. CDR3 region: CASSSPRAGGYEQYF. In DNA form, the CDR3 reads TGTGCCAGCAGTTCCCCGCGGGCAGGGGGTTACGAGCAGTACTTC.

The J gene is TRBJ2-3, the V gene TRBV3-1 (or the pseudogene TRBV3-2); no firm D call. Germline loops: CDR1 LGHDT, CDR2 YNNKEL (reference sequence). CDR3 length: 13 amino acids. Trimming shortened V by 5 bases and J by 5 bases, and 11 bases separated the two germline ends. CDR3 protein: CASSWRSEDTQYF. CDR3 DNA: TGTGCCAGCAGCTGGCGGAGTGAAGATACGCAGTATTTT.

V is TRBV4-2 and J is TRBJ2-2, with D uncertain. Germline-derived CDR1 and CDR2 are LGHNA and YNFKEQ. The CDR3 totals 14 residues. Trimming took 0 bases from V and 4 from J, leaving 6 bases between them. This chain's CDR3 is CASSQDGSTGELFF. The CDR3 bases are TGTGCCAGCAGCCAAGATGGGTCCACCGGGGAGCTGTTTTTT.

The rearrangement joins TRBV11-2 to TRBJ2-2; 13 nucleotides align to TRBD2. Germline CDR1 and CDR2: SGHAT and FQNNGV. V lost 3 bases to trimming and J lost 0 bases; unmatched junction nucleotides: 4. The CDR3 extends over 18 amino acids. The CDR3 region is CASSFRTSGGANTGELFF. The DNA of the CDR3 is TGTGCCAGCAGCTTTAGGACTAGCGGGGGAGCGAACACCGGGGAGCTGTTTTTT.

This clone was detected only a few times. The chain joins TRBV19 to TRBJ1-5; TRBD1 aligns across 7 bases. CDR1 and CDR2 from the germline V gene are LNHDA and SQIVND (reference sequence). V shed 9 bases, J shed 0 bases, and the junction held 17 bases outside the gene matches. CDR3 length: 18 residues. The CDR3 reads CASAIDRELPYSNQPQHF. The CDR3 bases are TGTGCCAGCGCCATTGACAGGGAACTACCGTATAGCAATCAGCCCCAGCATTTT.

CDR3 sequence reads: CAIREGAQGEGGYTF. In DNA, the CDR3 is TGTGCCATCAGAGAAGGGGCACAGGGAGAAGGTGGCTACACCTTC. V is TRBV10-3 and J is TRBJ1-2, with TRBD1 as a possible D gene (6 bases). Per the germline V gene, CDR1 is ENHRY and CDR2 is SYGVKD. CDR3 size: 15 residues. The V gene lost 6 bases and the J gene lost 7 bases, with 21 bases spanning the gap.